This TCR beta chain stems from a study of response to subunit inactivated influenza vaccine. This clonotype was observed at least ten times. Its cognate antigen is unknown. TCRdb recomputed calls from the RT-PCR reads with MiXCR, one row per CDR3 protein. This table holds 540,000 or so distinct CDR3 sequences, approximately 12% found once. Study-level points and caveats: Authors suggested seasonal influenza vaccinations each recruit few new T cells.

Germline assignment: CDR1 SQVTM and CDR2 ANQGSEA. V was pared by 7 bases and J by 1 base, with 13 bases between. This CDR3 comprises 13 residues. This chain uses TRBV29-1 with TRBJ1-1; D possibly corresponds to TRBD1 (5 bases). This clonotype originated in a man aged 50-59 years who received an inactivated influenza vaccine. Source: PBMCs from blood, taken more than 35 days after vaccination. The CDR3 is CSAKGQTNTEAFF. The CDR3 DNA sequence: TGCAGCGCAAAGGGGCAGACGAACACTGAAGCTTTCTTT.